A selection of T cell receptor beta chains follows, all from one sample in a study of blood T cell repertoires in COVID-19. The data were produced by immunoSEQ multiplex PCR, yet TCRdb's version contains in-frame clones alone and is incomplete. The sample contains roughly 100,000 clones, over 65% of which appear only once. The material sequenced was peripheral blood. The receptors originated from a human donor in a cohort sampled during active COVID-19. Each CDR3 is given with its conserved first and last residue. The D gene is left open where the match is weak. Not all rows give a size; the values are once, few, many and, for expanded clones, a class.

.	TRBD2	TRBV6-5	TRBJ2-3	TGTGCCGGGGGGACTAGCGGGGGTACAGATACGCAGTATTTT	CAGGTSGGTDTQYF
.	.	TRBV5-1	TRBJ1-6	TGCGCCAGCAGCTGGAATGTACAGGGACCCAACTATAATTCACCCCTCCACTTT	CASSWNVQGPNYNSPLHF
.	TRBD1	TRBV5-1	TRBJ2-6	TGCGCCAGCAGCTTGGCCAAGGGACAGGGATCTGGGGCCAACGTCCTGACTTTC	CASSLAKGQGSGANVLTF
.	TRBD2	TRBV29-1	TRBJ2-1	TGCAGCGGGCGGGGGAGCTCCTACAATGAGCAGTTCTTC	CSGRGSSYNEQFF
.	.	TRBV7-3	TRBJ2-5	TGTGCCAGCAGCTTACGTCCCCAAGAGACCCAGTACTTC	CASSLRPQETQYF
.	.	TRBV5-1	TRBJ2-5	TGCGCCAGCAGCTTTACTGGAGCAGACGGAGAGACCCAGTACTTC	CASSFTGADGETQYF
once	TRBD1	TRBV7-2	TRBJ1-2	TGTGCCAGCAGCTCTACCGGGACAGGTTCTAACTATGGCTACACCTTC	CASSSTGTGSNYGYTF
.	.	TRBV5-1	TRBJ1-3	TGCGCCAGCAGCCTCTGGGGCGCCGACTCTGGAAACACCATATATTTT	CASSLWGADSGNTIYF
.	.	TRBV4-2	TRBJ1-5	TGTGCCAGCAGCCAAGATCAAAGGGAGGGAGGTCAGCCCCAGCATTTT	CASSQDQREGGQPQHF
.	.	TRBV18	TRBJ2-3	TGTGCCAGCTCACCACCGTCGACAGATACGCAGTATTTT	CASSPPSTDTQYF